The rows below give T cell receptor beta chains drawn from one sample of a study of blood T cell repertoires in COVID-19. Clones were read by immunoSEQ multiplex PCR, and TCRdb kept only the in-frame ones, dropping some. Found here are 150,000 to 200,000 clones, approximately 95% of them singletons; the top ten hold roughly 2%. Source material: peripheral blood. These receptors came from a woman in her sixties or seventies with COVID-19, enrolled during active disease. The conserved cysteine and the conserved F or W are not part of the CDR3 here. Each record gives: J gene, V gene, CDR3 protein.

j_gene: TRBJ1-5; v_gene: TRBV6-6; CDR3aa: ASRRQGLGSQPQH
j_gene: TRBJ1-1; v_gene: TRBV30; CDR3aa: AWMSTGAEAF
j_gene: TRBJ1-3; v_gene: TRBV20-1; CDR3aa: SPRAGNTIY
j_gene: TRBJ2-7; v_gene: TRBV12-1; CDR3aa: ASSLGLAGAEQY
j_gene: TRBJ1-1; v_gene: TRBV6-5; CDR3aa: ASSSRTGKNTEAF
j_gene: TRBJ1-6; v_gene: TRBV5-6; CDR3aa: ASSLGSRDNSPLH
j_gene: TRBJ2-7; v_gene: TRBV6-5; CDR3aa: ASTPTGGTYEQY
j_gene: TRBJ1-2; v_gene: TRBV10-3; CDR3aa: AITDQTGGYT
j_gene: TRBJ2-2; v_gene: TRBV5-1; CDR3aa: ASSLEPTGANTGELF
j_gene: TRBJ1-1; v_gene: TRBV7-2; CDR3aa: ASSLEATGLVAF
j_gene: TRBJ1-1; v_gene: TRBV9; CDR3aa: ASSVAPVNTEAF
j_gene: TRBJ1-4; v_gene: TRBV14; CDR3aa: ASSQGQGATNEKLF
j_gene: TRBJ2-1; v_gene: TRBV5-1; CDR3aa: ASSLRTSGYNEQF
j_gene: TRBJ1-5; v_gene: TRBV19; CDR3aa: ASSIGGGGNQPQH
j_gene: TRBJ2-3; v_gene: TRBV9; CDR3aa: ASSRGGPDTQY
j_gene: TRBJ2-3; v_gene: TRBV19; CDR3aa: ATRTSGGPDTQY
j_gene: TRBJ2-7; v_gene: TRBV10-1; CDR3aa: ASSGDRAYEQY
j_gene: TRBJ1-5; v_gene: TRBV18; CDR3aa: ASSPGTGYLDQPQH
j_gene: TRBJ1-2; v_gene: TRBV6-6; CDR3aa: ASSSSQGRVYGYT
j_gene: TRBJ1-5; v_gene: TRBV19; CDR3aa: ASSIGAGWGLSNQPQH
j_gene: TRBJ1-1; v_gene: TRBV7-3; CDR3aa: ASSWDKNTEAF
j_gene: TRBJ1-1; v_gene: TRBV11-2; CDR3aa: ASSLDVNTEAF
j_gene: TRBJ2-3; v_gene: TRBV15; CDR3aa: ATSRDGTSTDTQY
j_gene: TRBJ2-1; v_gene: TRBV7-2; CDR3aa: ASSSARGARSSNEQF
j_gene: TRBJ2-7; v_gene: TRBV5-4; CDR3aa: ASSLADRGLYEQY
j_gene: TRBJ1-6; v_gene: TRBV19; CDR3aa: ASTLQAGANSPLH
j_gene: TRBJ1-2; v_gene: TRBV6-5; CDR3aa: ASRRATGTGYT
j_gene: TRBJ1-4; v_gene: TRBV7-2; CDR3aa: ASSTDRVNEKLF
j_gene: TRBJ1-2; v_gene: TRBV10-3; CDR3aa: AITPAGFKGYGYT
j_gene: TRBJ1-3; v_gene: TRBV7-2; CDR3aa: ASSLAAPSGNTIY
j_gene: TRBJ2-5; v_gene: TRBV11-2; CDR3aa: ASSGRQGPFTYQETQY
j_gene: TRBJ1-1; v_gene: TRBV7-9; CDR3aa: ASSFTGMGTEAF
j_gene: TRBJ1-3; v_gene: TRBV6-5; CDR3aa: ASSSGRASGNTIY
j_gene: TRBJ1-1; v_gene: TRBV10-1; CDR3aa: ASIVQGQETSEAF
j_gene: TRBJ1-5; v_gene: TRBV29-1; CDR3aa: SVGTGGLQPQH
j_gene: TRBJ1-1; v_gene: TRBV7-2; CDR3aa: ASSFWTGRETEAF
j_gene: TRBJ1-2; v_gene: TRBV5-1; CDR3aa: ASSLTGTDGDGYT
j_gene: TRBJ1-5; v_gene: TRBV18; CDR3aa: ASSPSGVPSGHQPQH
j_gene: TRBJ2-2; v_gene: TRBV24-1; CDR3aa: ATSDFASGTGELF
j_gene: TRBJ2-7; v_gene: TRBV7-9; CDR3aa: ASSLLGSLGEQY
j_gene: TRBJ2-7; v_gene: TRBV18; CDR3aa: ASSLPGQGTYEQY
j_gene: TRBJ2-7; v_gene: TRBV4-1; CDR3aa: ASSQDWRDQAYEQY
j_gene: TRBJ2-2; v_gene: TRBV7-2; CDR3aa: ASSFRLAGTGELF
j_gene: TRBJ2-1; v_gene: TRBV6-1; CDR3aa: ASSEASGGAYNEQF
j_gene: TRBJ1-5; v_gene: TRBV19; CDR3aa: ASSSRDSLNQPQH
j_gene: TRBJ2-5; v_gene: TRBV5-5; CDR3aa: ASSPRTSGGVQETQY
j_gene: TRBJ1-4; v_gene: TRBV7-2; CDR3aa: ASSFGGALGEKLF
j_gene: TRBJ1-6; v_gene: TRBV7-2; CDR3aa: ASSLVDRNSPLH